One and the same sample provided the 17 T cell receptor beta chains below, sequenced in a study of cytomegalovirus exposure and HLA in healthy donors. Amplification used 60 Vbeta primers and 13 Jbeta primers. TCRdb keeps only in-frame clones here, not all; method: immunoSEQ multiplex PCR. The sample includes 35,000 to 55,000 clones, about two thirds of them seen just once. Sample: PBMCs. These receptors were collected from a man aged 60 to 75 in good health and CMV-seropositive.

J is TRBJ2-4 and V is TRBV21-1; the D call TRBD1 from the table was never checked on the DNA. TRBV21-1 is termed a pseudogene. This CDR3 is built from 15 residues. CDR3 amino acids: CASSKSRDRENIQYF. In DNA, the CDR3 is TGTGCCAGCAGCAAAAGCAGGGACAGGGAAAACATTCAGTACTTC.

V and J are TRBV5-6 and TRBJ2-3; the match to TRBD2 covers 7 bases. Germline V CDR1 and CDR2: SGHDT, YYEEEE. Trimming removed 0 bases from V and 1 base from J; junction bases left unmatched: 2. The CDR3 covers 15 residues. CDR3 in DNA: TGTGCCAGCAGCTTGGTTGCGGGGGGCACAGATACGCAGTATTTT. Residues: CASSLVAGGTDTQYF. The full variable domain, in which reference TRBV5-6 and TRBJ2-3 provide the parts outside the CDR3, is DAGVTQSPTHLIKTRGQQVTLRCSPKSGHDTVSWYQQALGQGPQFIFQYYEEEERQRGNFPDRFSGHQFPNYSSELNVNALLLGDSALYLCASSLVAGGTDTQYFGPGTRLTVL.

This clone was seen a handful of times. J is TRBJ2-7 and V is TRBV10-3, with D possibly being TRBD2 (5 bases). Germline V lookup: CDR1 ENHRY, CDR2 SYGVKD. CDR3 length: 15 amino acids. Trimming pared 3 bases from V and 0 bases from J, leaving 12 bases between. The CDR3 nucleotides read TGTGCCATCAGTGATGGAAGGAGGAGCTCCTACGAGCAGTACTTC. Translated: CAISDGRRSSYEQYF.

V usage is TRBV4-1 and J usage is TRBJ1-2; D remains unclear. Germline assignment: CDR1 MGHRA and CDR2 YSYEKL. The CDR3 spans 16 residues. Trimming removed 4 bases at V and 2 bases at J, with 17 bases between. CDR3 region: CASSPGAARKNYGYTF. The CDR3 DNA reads TGCGCCAGCAGCCCGGGAGCAGCCAGGAAGAACTATGGCTACACCTTC.

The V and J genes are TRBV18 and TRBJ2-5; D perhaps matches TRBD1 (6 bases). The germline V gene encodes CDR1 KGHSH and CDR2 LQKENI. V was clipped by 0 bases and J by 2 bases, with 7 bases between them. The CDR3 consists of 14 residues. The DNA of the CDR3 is TGTGCCAGCTCACCACCTACAGGGCAAGAGACCCAGTACTTC. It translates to CASSPPTGQETQYF.

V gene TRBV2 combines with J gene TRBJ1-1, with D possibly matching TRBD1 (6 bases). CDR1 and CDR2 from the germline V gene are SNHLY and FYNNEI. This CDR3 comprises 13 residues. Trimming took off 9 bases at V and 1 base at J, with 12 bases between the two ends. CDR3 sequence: CASGGHPNTEAFF. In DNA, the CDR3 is TGTGCCAGTGGGGGACACCCGAACACTGAAGCTTTCTTT.

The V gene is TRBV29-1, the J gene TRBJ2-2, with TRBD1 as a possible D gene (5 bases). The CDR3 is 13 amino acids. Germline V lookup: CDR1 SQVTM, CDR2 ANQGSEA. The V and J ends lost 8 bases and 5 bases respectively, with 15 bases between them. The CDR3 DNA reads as TGCAGCTCATCGGGCAGGGATACCGGGGAGCTGTTTTTT. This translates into CSSSGRDTGELFF.

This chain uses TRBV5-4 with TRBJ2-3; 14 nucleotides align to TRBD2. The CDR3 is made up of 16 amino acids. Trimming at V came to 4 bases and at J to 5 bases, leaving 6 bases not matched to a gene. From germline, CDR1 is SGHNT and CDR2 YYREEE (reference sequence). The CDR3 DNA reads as TGTGCCAGCAGCGATGGGACTAGCGGGAGAAAAGATACGCAGTATTTT. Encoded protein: CASSDGTSGRKDTQYF.

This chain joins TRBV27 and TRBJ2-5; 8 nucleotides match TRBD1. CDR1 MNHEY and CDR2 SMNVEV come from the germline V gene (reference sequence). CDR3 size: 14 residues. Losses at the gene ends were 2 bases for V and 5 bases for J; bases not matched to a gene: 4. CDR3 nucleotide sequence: TGTGCCAGCAGTTTACAGGGGGCGGGCGAGACCCAGTACTTC. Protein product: CASSLQGAGETQYF.

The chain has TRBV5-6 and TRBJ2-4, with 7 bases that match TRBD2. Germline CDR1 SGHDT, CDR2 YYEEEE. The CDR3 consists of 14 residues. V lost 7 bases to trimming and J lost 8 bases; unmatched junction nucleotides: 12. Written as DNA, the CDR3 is TGTGCCAGCTCTCCCGACGCAGGGAGGGACATTCAGTACTTC. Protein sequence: CASSPDAGRDIQYF.

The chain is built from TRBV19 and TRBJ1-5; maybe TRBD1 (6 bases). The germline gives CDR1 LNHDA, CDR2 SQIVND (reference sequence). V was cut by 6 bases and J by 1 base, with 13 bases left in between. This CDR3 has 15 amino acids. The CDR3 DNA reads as TGTGCCAGTAGGAGGGGGATAGAAAGCAATCAGCCCCAGCATTTT. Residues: CASRRGIESNQPQHF.

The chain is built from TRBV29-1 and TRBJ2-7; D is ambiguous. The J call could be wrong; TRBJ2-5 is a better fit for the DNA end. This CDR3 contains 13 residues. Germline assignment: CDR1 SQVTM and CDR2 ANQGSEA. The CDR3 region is CSVSRGYLETQYF. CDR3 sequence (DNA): TGCAGCGTTAGCCGCGGATACTTGGAGACCCAGTACTTC.

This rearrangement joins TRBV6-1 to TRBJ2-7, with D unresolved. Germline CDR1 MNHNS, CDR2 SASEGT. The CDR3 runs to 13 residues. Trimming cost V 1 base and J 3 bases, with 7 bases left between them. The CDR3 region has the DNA TGTGCCAGCAGTGAAGGGAACTACTACGAGCAGTACTTC. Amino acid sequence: CASSEGNYYEQYF.

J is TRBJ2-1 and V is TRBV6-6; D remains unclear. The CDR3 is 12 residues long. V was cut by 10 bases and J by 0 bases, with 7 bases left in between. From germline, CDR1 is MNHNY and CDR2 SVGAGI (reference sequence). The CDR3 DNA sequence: TGTGCCACGTTGAGCTCCTACAATGAGCAGTTCTTC. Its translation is CATLSSYNEQFF.

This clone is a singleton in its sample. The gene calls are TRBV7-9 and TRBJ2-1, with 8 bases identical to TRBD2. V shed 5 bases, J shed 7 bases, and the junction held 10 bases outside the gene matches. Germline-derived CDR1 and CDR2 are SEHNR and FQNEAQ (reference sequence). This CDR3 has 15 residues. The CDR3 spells CASSPRLAGSNEQFF. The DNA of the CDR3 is TGTGCCAGCAGCCCTCGCTTAGCGGGATCGAATGAGCAGTTCTTC.

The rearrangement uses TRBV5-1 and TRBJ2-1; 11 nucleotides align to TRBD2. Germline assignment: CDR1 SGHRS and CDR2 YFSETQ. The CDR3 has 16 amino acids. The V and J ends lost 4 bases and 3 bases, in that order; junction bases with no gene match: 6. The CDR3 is CASSRSTSGNYNEQFF. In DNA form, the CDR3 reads TGCGCCAGCAGCAGATCGACTAGCGGGAACTACAATGAGCAGTTCTTC.

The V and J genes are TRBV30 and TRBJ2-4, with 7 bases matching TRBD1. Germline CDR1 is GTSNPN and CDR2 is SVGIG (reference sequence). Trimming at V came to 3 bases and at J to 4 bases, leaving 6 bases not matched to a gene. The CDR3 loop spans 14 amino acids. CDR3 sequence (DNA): TGTGCCTGGAGAGTGACAGGGCTTAAAAACATTCAGTACTTC. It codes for CAWRVTGLKNIQYF. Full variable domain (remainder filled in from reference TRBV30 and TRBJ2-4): SQTIHQWPATLVQPVGSPLSLECTVEGTSNPNLYWYRQAAGRGLQLLFYSVGIGQISSEVPQNLSASRPQDRQFILSSKKLLLSDSGFYLCAWRVTGLKNIQYFGAGTRLSVL.